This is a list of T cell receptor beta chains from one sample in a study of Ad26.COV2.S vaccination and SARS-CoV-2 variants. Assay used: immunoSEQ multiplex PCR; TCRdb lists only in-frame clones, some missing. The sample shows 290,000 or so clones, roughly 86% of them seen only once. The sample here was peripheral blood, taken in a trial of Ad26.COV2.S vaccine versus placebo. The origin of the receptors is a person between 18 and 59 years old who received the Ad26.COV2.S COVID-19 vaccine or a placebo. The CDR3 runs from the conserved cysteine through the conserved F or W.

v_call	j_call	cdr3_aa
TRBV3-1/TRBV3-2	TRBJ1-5	CASSHTTGVRNQPQHF
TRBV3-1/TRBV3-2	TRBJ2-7	CASSQNTGAEQYF
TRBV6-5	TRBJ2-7	CASSYSRAGGYEQYF
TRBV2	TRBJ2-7	CASSYTTYEQYF
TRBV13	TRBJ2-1	CASRASGRGSDEQFF
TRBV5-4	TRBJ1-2	CASSAPGGYGYTF
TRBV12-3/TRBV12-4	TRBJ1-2	CASSPTALAGYTF
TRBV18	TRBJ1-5	CASSPLPLTTLLSNQPQHF
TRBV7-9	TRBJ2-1	CASSLYVGRNNNEQFF
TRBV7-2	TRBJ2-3	CASSLGQPRGTDTQYF
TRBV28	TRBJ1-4	CASSQDRANEKLFF
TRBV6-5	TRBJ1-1	CASSYSRREGAFF
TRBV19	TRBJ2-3	CASTAGRPSTDTQYF
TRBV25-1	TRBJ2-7	CASSSNPRGGFEQYF
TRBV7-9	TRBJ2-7	CASSLQGGYEQYF
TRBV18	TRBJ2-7	CASSPDYEQYF
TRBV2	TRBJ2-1	CASRDRGGYEQFF
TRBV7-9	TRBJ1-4	CASSLGDHNEKLFF